One and the same sample provided the 3 T cell receptor beta chains below, sequenced in a study of blood T cell repertoires in COVID-19. Method: immunoSEQ multiplex PCR; TCRdb's copy keeps in-frame clones and lacks some. This sample has 180,000 or so clones, with approximately 85% found just once. The sample comprised peripheral blood. All receptors derive from a woman aged 60-70 years with acute or convalescent COVID-19.

The V gene is TRBV6-5, the J gene TRBJ2-5; D not certain. Germline V gene lookup returns CDR1 MNHEY and CDR2 SVGAGI. Between the trimmed V and J ends, which lost 5 bases and 6 bases, there was a span of 7 bases. The CDR3 is made up of 11 amino acids. The CDR3 sequence: CASSREQTQYF. Written as DNA, the CDR3 is TGTGCCAGCAGTCGCGAACAGACCCAGTACTTC.

The chain combines TRBV9 with TRBJ2-1; D uncertain. Germline CDR1 reads SGDLS; CDR2 reads YYNGEE. The CDR3 totals 14 residues. Deletions cut 4 bases from V and 10 bases from J, with 18 bases between. CDR3 protein: CASSHPKLGAEQFF. The CDR3 nucleotides are TGTGCCAGCAGCCACCCCAAACTCGGAGCGGAGCAGTTCTTC.

CDR3 protein: CASTPGEYPNYGYTF. The DNA of the CDR3 is TGTGCCAGTACCCCTGGGGAGTACCCTAACTATGGCTACACCTTC. The rearrangement links TRBV19 to TRBJ1-2; no definite D call. Germline values: CDR1 LNHDA, CDR2 SQIVND (reference sequence). V lost 7 bases, J lost 0 bases, and 15 bases lay in between. The CDR3 has 15 amino acids.